The 30 T cell receptor beta chains listed next were all sequenced from one sample in a study of cytomegalovirus exposure and HLA in healthy donors. Primers for the PCR totalled 60 Vbeta and 13 Jbeta. Method: immunoSEQ multiplex PCR; TCRdb's copy keeps in-frame clones and lacks some. This table holds 130,000 to 150,000 clones, 73% found once. Input material: PBMCs. The receptors derive from a human donor in good health.

The CDR3 nucleotides are TGTGCCAGCAGCCCGCGGGGGGCAAGCACAGATACGCAGTATTTT. As protein: CASSPRGASTDTQYF. The chain employs TRBV7-9 and TRBJ2-3; 8 nucleotides line up with TRBD2. Germline CDR1 is SEHNR and CDR2 is FQNEAQ (reference sequence). CDR3 size: 15 residues. V was pared by 5 bases and J by 0 bases, with 4 bases of the junction left unmatched.

V and J are TRBV28 and TRBJ2-5; TRBD1 agrees at 8 bases. The CDR3 is 15 residues long. Germline values: CDR1 MDHEN, CDR2 SYDVKM. V gave up 6 bases and J gave up 4 bases; unmatched junction bases: 10. The CDR3 loop reads CASSAAGGARETQYF. The CDR3 DNA reads TGTGCCAGCAGCGCAGCAGGGGGCGCGAGAGAGACCCAGTACTTC.

This clone has a single count. The rearrangement uses TRBV5-1 and TRBJ2-4; 9 positions match TRBD1. The CDR3 sequence is 15 residues long. V shed 4 bases and J 8 bases; nucleotides not matched to a gene: 10. CDR1 is SGHRS, CDR2 YFSETQ, per germline. The DNA of the CDR3 is TGCGCCAGCAGCGTTTCCGGGACAGGGCCTGACATTCAGTACTTC. Its translation: CASSVSGTGPDIQYF.

Points on this clone: Relative to the germline gene, one junction end is altered; a read error may explain this. This rearrangement joins TRBV7-7 to TRBJ2-7, with TRBD1 matching 7 bases. The germline V gene has CDR1 SSHAT and CDR2 FNYEAQ (reference sequence). The CDR3 has 13 residues. CDR3 bases: TGTGCTAGCAGCAGACAGGGTTCCTACGAGCAGTACTTC. This codes for CASSRQGSYEQYF.

The V call is TRBV6-6, the J call TRBJ2-5; D gene ambiguous. The J call may not be correct, given that the DNA end is closer to TRBJ2-7. Germline CDR1 and CDR2: MNHNY and SVGAGI (reference sequence). The CDR3 is 15 residues long. The CDR3: CASSSSSLEVHEQYF. CDR3 DNA: TGTGCCAGCAGTTCGTCCAGCCTCGAGGTCCACGAGCAGTACTTC.

The V call is TRBV5-1, the J call TRBJ2-6, with 9 bases aligning to TRBD2. Germline V gene sequence: CDR1 SGHRS, CDR2 YFSETQ. The CDR3 has 17 amino acids. J lost 0 bases, V lost 2 bases, and 3 bases had no gene match. The CDR3: CASSLILAGSGANVLTF. For the CDR3, the DNA is TGCGCCAGCAGCTTAATACTAGCGGGCTCTGGGGCCAACGTCCTGACTTTC.

This clone has more than one count but fewer than ten. V and J are TRBV11-2 and TRBJ2-7; D is uncertain. The CDR3 runs to 13 residues. Germline CDR1 SGHAT, CDR2 FQNNGV. The V end was cut by 3 bases, the J end by 1 base, with 7 bases between. DNA of the CDR3: TGTGCCAGCAGCTTGGCCGCATCCTACGAGCAGTACTTC. Amino acids: CASSLAASYEQYF.

This clone has only one observation. The genes are TRBV4-1 and TRBJ1-1; D is undetermined. Trimming took off 1 base at V and 8 bases at J, with 14 bases between the two ends. There are 14 residues in the CDR3. Per germline, CDR1 MGHRA and CDR2 YSYEKL. The CDR3 bases are TGCGCCAGCAGCCAAGTACAACAAGGAGGGGAAGCTTTCTTT. Translating it yields CASSQVQQGGEAFF.

V and J are TRBV4-1 and TRBJ2-3; TRBD2 aligns across 11 bases. The V gene's germline CDR1 is MGHRA and CDR2 YSYEKL. Germline trimming cut 1 base from V and 2 bases from J; bases unmatched to any gene: 2. The CDR3 contains 16 residues. The CDR3 spells CASSQGLAGTTDTQYF. The DNA for the CDR3 is TGCGCCAGCAGCCAAGGACTAGCGGGAACCACAGATACGCAGTATTTT.

The chain couples TRBV9 to TRBJ2-3; 7 bases match TRBD2. V gave up 0 bases and J gave up 4 bases; unmatched junction bases: 8. The CDR3 has 16 amino acids. Looked up from germline, CDR1 is SGDLS and CDR2 is YYNGEE. In nucleotides, the CDR3 is TGTGCCAGCAGCGTAGGGGAGGGAAATGGTCCAGATACGCAGTATTTT. It is translated as CASSVGEGNGPDTQYF.

The chain joins TRBV14 to TRBJ1-2, with D possibly TRBD1 on 6 matching bases. This CDR3 has 15 residues. Germline values: CDR1 SGHDN, CDR2 FVKESK. Trimming left V 0 bases short and J 7 bases short, with 15 bases between. CDR3 in amino acids: CASSQDRSRGGGYTF. As DNA, the CDR3 is TGTGCCAGCAGCCAAGATCGGAGCAGGGGCGGTGGCTACACCTTC.

This clone was recorded only once. The V and J genes are TRBV4-1 and TRBJ2-7, with D tentatively TRBD2 (7 bases). Trimming shortened V by 0 bases and J by 5 bases, and 14 bases separated the two germline ends. In germline, CDR1 is MGHRA, CDR2 YSYEKL. The CDR3 length is 15 residues. CDR3 sequence reads: CASSQDPGEGNEQYF. CDR3 DNA sequence: TGCGCCAGCAGCCAAGATCCAGGGGAGGGGAACGAGCAGTACTTC.

In nucleotides, the CDR3 is TGCGCCAGCAGTGACTGGAGCGGCACAGATACGCAGTATTTT. Protein sequence: CASSDWSGTDTQYF. V is TRBV10-2 and J is TRBJ2-3; unclear D gene. Germline values: CDR1 WSHSY, CDR2 SAAADI. Trimming pared 3 bases from V and 1 base from J, leaving 8 bases between. This CDR3 comprises 14 residues.

This sequence joins TRBV7-9 and TRBJ2-5; 8 bases line up with TRBD1. The J segment lost 4 bases and the V segment lost 5 bases, leaving 6 bases of the junction unmatched. Germline values: CDR1 SEHNR, CDR2 FQNEAQ (reference sequence). This CDR3 spans 14 amino acids. The CDR3 DNA sequence: TGTGCCAGCAGCCCCCGGACAGGGAGAGAGACCCAGTACTTC. Residues: CASSPRTGRETQYF.

This chain connects TRBV28 to TRBJ2-5; 8 bases align to TRBD1. The CDR3 spans 14 residues. Germline CDR1 is MDHEN and CDR2 is SYDVKM. V lost 3 bases to trimming and J lost 3 bases; unmatched junction nucleotides: 3. The CDR3 is CASSFRGLEETQYF. The DNA for the CDR3 is TGTGCCAGCAGTTTCAGGGGGCTGGAAGAGACCCAGTACTTC.

The chain has TRBV6-5 and TRBJ2-1, with D perhaps TRBD1 (5 bases). The CDR3 loop spans 13 amino acids. Trimming pared 3 bases from V and 5 bases from J, leaving 8 bases between. CDR1 and CDR2 (germline): MNHEY, SVGAGI. This CDR3 is CASSYGRDNEQFF. CDR3 bases: TGTGCCAGCAGTTATGGCAGGGACAATGAGCAGTTCTTC.

This clone was detected once. The gene calls are TRBV6-5 and TRBJ2-1; D might be TRBD2 (6 bases). Germline V CDR1 and CDR2: MNHEY, SVGAGI. The length of the CDR3 is 15 residues. Trimming removed 0 bases at V and 1 base at J, with 7 bases between. CDR3 sequence reads: CASSYSRDSYNEQFF. CDR3 in DNA: TGTGCCAGCAGTTACTCGCGGGATTCCTACAATGAGCAGTTCTTC.

The chain couples TRBV30 to TRBJ1-1; TRBD1 matches at 8 bases. Germline CDR1 is GTSNPN and CDR2 is SVGIG (reference sequence). The CDR3 loop spans 13 amino acids. J lost 9 bases, V lost 4 bases, and 10 bases had no gene match. CDR3 protein: CAWTGQGNTKAFF. The CDR3 DNA reads as TGTGCCTGGACCGGACAGGGCAACACCAAAGCTTTCTTT.

The J gene is TRBJ1-1, the V gene TRBV7-2; possible D gene TRBD1, 6 bases. The germline V gene has CDR1 SGHTA and CDR2 FQGNSA. CDR3 size: 15 residues. The V end lost 6 bases, the J end lost 1 base, and 15 bases lay between the germline ends. The CDR3 protein is CASSVDGQQNTEAFF. The DNA of the CDR3 is TGTGCCAGCAGTGTCGATGGACAGCAGAACACTGAAGCTTTCTTT.

The V and J genes are TRBV7-9 and TRBJ1-3; TRBD1 matches 8 bases. The trim removed 5 bases at V and 2 bases at J, leaving 2 bases unmatched. Germline assignment: CDR1 SEHNR and CDR2 FQNEAQ (reference sequence). The CDR3 has 14 residues. For the CDR3, the DNA is TGTGCCAGCAGCCCGGACAGGGCTGGAAACACCATATATTTT. Amino acid sequence: CASSPDRAGNTIYF.

The CDR3 coding sequence is TGCAGCGTCGCTACCAGACAGACCTACGAGCAGTACTTC. This translates into CSVATRQTYEQYF. V and J are TRBV29-1 and TRBJ2-7, with D perhaps matching TRBD1 (5 bases). Trimming pared 6 bases from V and 2 bases from J, leaving 14 bases between. The CDR3 consists of 13 residues. Per the germline V gene, CDR1 is SQVTM and CDR2 is ANQGSEA.

The chain carries TRBV2 and TRBJ2-7, with TRBD2 identical over 7 bases. Germline CDR1 and CDR2: SNHLY and FYNNEI. This CDR3 contains 13 residues. Germline trimming cut 4 bases from V and 5 bases from J; bases unmatched to any gene: 5. CDR3 sequence: CASSVGLGDEQYF. In DNA, the CDR3 is TGTGCCAGCAGTGTCGGACTAGGTGACGAGCAGTACTTC.

CDR3 bases: TGTGCCAGCAGCTCAACGACACTAGCGGGGAACACAGATACGCAGTATTTT. Encoded protein: CASSSTTLAGNTDTQYF. The chain carries TRBV5-6 and TRBJ2-3, with 10 bases aligning to TRBD2. CDR1 and CDR2 from the germline V gene are SGHDT and YYEEEE. The CDR3 length is 17 residues. The J segment lost 2 bases and the V segment lost 3 bases, leaving 9 bases of the junction unmatched.

This sequence joins TRBV5-1 and TRBJ2-5, with TRBD2 matching over 8 bases. The trim removed 4 bases at V and 5 bases at J, leaving 10 bases unmatched. The CDR3 is 15 residues long. Germline V gives CDR1 SGHRS, CDR2 YFSETQ. In nucleotides, the CDR3 is TGCGCCAGCAGCCCTGGAGGAGCGGGAGCGGAGACCCAGTACTTC. Protein product: CASSPGGAGAETQYF. The full variable domain, its missing parts supplied by reference TRBV5-1 and TRBJ2-5, is KAGVTQTPRYLIKTRGQQVTLSCSPISGHRSVSWYQQTPGQGLQFLFEYFSETQRNKGNFPGRFSGRQFSNSRSEMNVSTLELGDSALYLCASSPGGAGAETQYFGPGTRLLVL.

This clone was recorded a few times. V is TRBV4-1 and J is TRBJ2-5, with TRBD2 matching 9 bases. The germline gives CDR1 MGHRA, CDR2 YSYEKL. CDR3 length equals 17 residues. The V segment lost 4 bases and the J segment 1 base; nucleotides outside the gene matches: 10. CDR3 region: CASSLISGGGGQETQYF. The CDR3 DNA reads as TGCGCCAGCAGCCTAATTAGCGGGGGCGGGGGCCAAGAGACCCAGTACTTC.

The chain has TRBV28 and TRBJ2-3; 9 nucleotides line up with TRBD1. This CDR3 spans 15 amino acids. Germline values: CDR1 MDHEN, CDR2 SYDVKM. V dropped 5 bases and J dropped 1; count of bases not matched to a gene: 4. The CDR3 spells CASSLTGGGTDTQYF. The CDR3 DNA reads as TGTGCCAGCAGTCTTACAGGGGGCGGCACAGATACGCAGTATTTT.

This clone was recorded only once. The rearrangement links TRBV10-3 to TRBJ2-1, with 8 bases aligning to TRBD2. This CDR3 has 16 residues. CDR1 and CDR2 from the germline V gene are ENHRY and SYGVKD. The V and J ends lost 5 bases and 0 bases, in that order; junction bases with no gene match: 6. CDR3 residues: CAISTRGGSSYNEQFF. The CDR3, as DNA: TGTGCCATCAGTACTCGGGGGGGAAGCTCCTACAATGAGCAGTTCTTC.

This rearrangement joins TRBV27 to TRBJ2-2, with 14 bases aligning to TRBD2. This CDR3 spans 16 amino acids. The V gene end was trimmed by 3 bases and the J gene end by 5 bases; junction bases not matched to a gene: 2. CDR1 MNHEY and CDR2 SMNVEV come from the germline V gene (reference sequence). The CDR3 DNA follows: TGTGCCAGCAGTTTGTGGACTAGCGGGGGGACCGGGGAGCTGTTTTTT. Translation: CASSLWTSGGTGELFF.

This chain connects TRBV7-9 to TRBJ2-5; 8 bases agree with TRBD2. In germline, CDR1 is SEHNR, CDR2 FQNEAQ (reference sequence). The V and J ends lost 5 bases and 5 bases, in that order; junction bases with no gene match: 4. The CDR3 runs to 13 residues. CDR3 sequence: CASSPGGDETQYF. In DNA, the CDR3 is TGTGCCAGCAGCCCCGGGGGGGATGAGACCCAGTACTTC.

CDR3 residues: CASSSRIHSYNEQFF. The CDR3 DNA reads TGTGCCAGCAGCTCCAGGATCCACTCCTACAATGAGCAGTTCTTC. The chain uses TRBV7-8 and TRBJ2-1; D call uncertain. V lost 4 bases to trimming and J lost 0 bases, with 10 bases between them. The CDR3 extends over 15 amino acids. Germline V gene data show CDR1 as SGHVS and CDR2 as FQNEAQ.